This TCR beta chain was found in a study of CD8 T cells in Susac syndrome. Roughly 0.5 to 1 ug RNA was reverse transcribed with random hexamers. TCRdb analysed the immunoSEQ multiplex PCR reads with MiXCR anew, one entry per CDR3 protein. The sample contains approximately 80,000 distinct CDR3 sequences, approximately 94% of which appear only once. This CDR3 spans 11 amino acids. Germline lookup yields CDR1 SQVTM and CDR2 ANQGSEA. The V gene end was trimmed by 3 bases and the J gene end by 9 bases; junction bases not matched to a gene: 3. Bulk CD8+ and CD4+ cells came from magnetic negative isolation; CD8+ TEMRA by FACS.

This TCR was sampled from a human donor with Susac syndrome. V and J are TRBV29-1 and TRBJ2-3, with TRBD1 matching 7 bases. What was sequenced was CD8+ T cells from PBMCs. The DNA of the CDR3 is TGCAGCGTTGAGGTCAGGGGGACGCAGTATTTT. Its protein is CSVEVRGTQYF.